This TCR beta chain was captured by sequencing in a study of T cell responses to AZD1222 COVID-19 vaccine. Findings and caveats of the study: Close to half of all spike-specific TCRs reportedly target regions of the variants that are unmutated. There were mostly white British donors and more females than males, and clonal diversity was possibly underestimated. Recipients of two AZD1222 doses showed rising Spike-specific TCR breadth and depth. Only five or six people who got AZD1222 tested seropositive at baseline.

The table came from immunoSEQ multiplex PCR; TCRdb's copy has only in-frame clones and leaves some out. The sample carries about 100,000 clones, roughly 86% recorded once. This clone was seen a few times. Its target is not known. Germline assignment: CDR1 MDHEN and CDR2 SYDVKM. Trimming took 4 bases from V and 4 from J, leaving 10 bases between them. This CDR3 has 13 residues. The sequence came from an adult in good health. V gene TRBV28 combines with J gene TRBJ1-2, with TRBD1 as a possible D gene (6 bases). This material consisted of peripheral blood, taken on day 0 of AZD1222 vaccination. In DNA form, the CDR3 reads TGTGCCAGCAGTTGGCGGGGGCCCTATGGCTACACCTTC. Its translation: CASSWRGPYGYTF.